The 20 T cell receptor beta chains in this list originate from one sample, sequenced in a study of T-cell reconstitution after alpha-beta-depleted transplantation in children. Preparation of the TCRbeta library was carried out with unique molecular identifiers. MiXCR, applied by TCRdb to the PCR reads, yields one record per CDR3 protein. The table records hundreds of thousands of distinct CDR3 sequences, approximately 30% of them present only once. Sequencing used PBMCs from the stem cell graft donor, obtained from the stem cell graft. All receptors come from a human donor who donated a stem cell graft to a child with aplastic anemia.

This clonotype turned up a few times. This chain connects TRBV4-3 to TRBJ1-2; 8 bases agree with TRBD1. The V gene's germline CDR1 is LGHNA and CDR2 YSLEER. This CDR3 comprises 16 residues. J was trimmed by 6 bases and V by 0 bases; bases with no gene match: 9. The CDR3 reads CASSQDRTGWGDGYTF. DNA of the CDR3: TGCGCCAGCAGCCAAGATAGGACAGGGTGGGGCGATGGCTACACCTTC.

The J gene is TRBJ2-1, the V gene TRBV20-1, with TRBD2 matching over 10 bases. This CDR3 is 14 amino acids long. With 3 bases clipped from V and 7 bases from J, the junction kept 6 bases outside the gene matches. Per germline, CDR1 DFQATT and CDR2 SNEGSKA (reference sequence). The CDR3 DNA reads TGCAGTGCTAGTCAGGCTAGCGGGAGAAATGAGCAGTTCTTC. This encodes CSASQASGRNEQFF.

The chain uses TRBV29-1 and TRBJ2-7; D might be TRBD2 (7 bases). Trimming cost V 1 base and J 1 base, with 11 bases left between them. Germline V gene data show CDR1 as SQVTM and CDR2 as ANQGSEA. The CDR3 extends over 14 amino acids. The CDR3 DNA follows: TGCAGCGTTGAAGGAGGGGGGGGGTCCTACGAGCAGTACTTC. This encodes CSVEGGGGSYEQYF.

This chain links TRBV20-1 with TRBJ1-6, with D possibly matching TRBD1 (5 bases). Germline CDR1 reads DFQATT; CDR2 reads SNEGSKA (reference sequence). Deletions cut 5 bases from V and 8 bases from J, with 10 bases between. This CDR3 has 12 amino acids. The CDR3 DNA reads TGCAGTGCTCCAGGGTCCCATTCACCCCTCCACTTT. Translated, it gives CSAPGSHSPLHF.

The rearrangement links TRBV12-3 or TRBV12-4 to TRBJ2-5; TRBD1 matches at 7 bases. This CDR3 region has 12 residues. Germline trimming cut 7 bases from V and 4 bases from J; bases unmatched to any gene: 3. CDR3 protein: CASKQGPETQYF. CDR3 bases: TGTGCCAGCAAACAGGGGCCAGAGACCCAGTACTTC.

Concerning this clonotype itself: At one of its ends the junction is not consistent with the germline gene, which may arise from a read error. V gene TRBV5-1 combines with J gene TRBJ2-2; possibly TRBD1 or TRBD2 for D (5 bases each). This CDR3 has 15 amino acids. In germline, CDR1 is SGHRS, CDR2 YFSETQ. The CDR3 sequence: CASRLGDSNTGELFF. The CDR3, as DNA: TGCGCCAGCAGATTGGGGGATTCGAACACCGGGGAGCTGTTTTTT. Based on the CDR3 plus reference TRBV5-1 and TRBJ2-2, the full variable domain is KAGVTQTPRYLIKTRGQQVTLSCSPISGHRSVSWYQQTPGQGLQFLFEYFSETQRNKGNFPGRFSGRQFSNSRSEMNVSTLELGDSALYLCASRLGDSNTGELFFGEGSRLTVL.

The chain links TRBV30 to TRBJ2-3; the match to TRBD1 covers 9 bases. The CDR3 covers 14 residues. Germline V CDR1 and CDR2: GTSNPN, SVGIG (reference sequence). Trimming removed 4 bases from V and 3 bases from J; junction bases left unmatched: 5. The CDR3 DNA follows: TGTGCCTGGACCGCGGGACAGGGTACAGATACGCAGTATTTT. This sequence encodes CAWTAGQGTDTQYF.

The chain is built from TRBV7-3 and TRBJ1-4; D unclear. This CDR3 has 11 residues. Per germline, CDR1 SGHTA and CDR2 FQGTGA. Trimming took 5 bases from V and 8 from J, leaving 6 bases between them. In DNA form, the CDR3 reads TGTGCCAGCAGCCCCCAAGAAAAACTGTTTTTT. Translation gives CASSPQEKLFF. Based on the CDR3 plus reference TRBV7-3 and TRBJ1-4, the full variable domain is GAGVSQTPSNKVTEKGKYVELRCDPISGHTALYWYRQSLGQGPEFLIYFQGTGAADDSGLPNDRFFAVRPEGSVSTLKIQRTERGDSAVYLCASSPQEKLFFGSGTQLSVL.

This clonotype was detected many times. This chain links TRBV6-5 with TRBJ2-2, with D possibly being TRBD2 (5 bases). CDR3 size: 11 residues. CDR1 MNHEY and CDR2 SVGAGI come from the germline V gene. V lost 8 bases and J lost 5, with 6 bases in between. The CDR3 bases are TGTGCCAGCCGAGGGACCGGGGAGCTGTTTTTT. Translated: CASRGTGELFF.

V is TRBV7-8 and J is TRBJ2-5; 8 bases match TRBD1. CDR3 length: 12 amino acids. The V segment lost 9 bases and the J segment 5 bases; nucleotides outside the gene matches: 5. Germline V gene sequence: CDR1 SGHVS, CDR2 FQNEAQ. Here the CDR3 reads CASRTGRETQYF. For the CDR3, the DNA is TGTGCCAGTCGGACAGGGAGGGAGACCCAGTACTTC. Full variable domain (missing parts from reference TRBV7-8 and TRBJ2-5): GAGVSQSPRYKVAKRGQDVALRCDPISGHVSLFWYQQALGQGPEFLTYFQNEAQLDKSGLPSDRFFAERPEGSVSTLKIQRTQQEDSAVYLCASRTGRETQYFGPGTRLLVL.

The chain carries TRBV6-1 and TRBJ1-4; D unclear. CDR3 length: 13 amino acids. CDR1 and CDR2 (germline): MNHNS, SASEGT. V lost 4 bases and J lost 4, with 7 bases in between. The CDR3 DNA reads as TGTGCCAGCAGTGTAGCCGATAATGAAAAACTGTTTTTT. Protein product: CASSVADNEKLFF.

This clonotype showed up just a few times. V is TRBV20-1 and J is TRBJ2-3; TRBD2 matches at 9 bases. Germline values: CDR1 DFQATT, CDR2 SNEGSKA (reference sequence). V was pared by 0 bases and J by 3 bases, with 7 bases of the junction left unmatched. CDR3 length: 16 residues. The CDR3, as DNA: TGCAGTGCTAGAGATCGGCCTAGCGGGGAAACAGATACGCAGTATTTT. It translates to CSARDRPSGETDTQYF.

The gene calls are TRBV28 and TRBJ1-5; 8 bases align to TRBD1. Trimming removed 6 bases from V and 0 bases from J; junction bases left unmatched: 7. The CDR3 covers 16 residues. Germline V lookup: CDR1 MDHEN, CDR2 SYDVKM. The CDR3 DNA reads as TGTGCCAGCAGGGGTTCGGGACAGGCTAGCAATCAGCCCCAGCATTTT. Encoded protein: CASRGSGQASNQPQHF.

This rearrangement joins TRBV28 to TRBJ2-2; 9 positions agree with TRBD1. V lost 7 bases to trimming and J lost 2 bases; unmatched junction nucleotides: 5. This CDR3 has 15 residues. Germline CDR1 is MDHEN and CDR2 is SYDVKM. CDR3 coding DNA: TGTGCCAGCACTGGGGACAGGGTTAACACCGGGGAGCTGTTTTTT. It specifies CASTGDRVNTGELFF.

The chain combines TRBV5-8 with TRBJ1-5, with D unresolved. The CDR3 extends over 12 amino acids. Germline CDR1 and CDR2: SGHTS and YDEGEE. V gave up 0 bases and J gave up 12 bases, with 10 bases separating them. Here the CDR3 reads CASSLEANLQHF. The CDR3 region has the DNA TGTGCCAGCAGCTTGGAAGCCAATCTCCAGCATTTT.

This clonotype was picked up a small number of times. This chain uses TRBV12-3 or TRBV12-4 with TRBJ1-1; 9 positions agree with TRBD1. There are 14 residues in the CDR3. The junction had 6 bases not matched to a gene; V was cut back by 5 bases and J by 5 bases. Written as DNA, the CDR3 is TGTGCCAGCAGTCCATACAGGGGGCAGACTGAAGCTTTCTTT. Protein: CASSPYRGQTEAFF.

The rearrangement uses TRBV18 and TRBJ2-1; maybe TRBD2 (5 bases). The CDR3 has 13 amino acids. V was cut by 6 bases and J by 10 bases, with 16 bases left in between. Germline V gives CDR1 KGHSH, CDR2 LQKENI. CDR3 sequence: CASSLTTGMEQFF. The DNA of the CDR3 is TGTGCCAGCTCGTTGACAACCGGGATGGAGCAGTTCTTC.

This clonotype showed up just a few times. The chain's CDR3 is CASSLSSRVGTDTQYF. CDR3 nucleotides: TGTGCCAGCAGTTTATCGAGCAGGGTTGGGACAGATACGCAGTATTTT. The rearrangement links TRBV27 to TRBJ2-3; a possible D gene is TRBD1 (5 bases). This CDR3 spans 16 amino acids. In germline, CDR1 is MNHEY, CDR2 SMNVEV (reference sequence). V shed 0 bases and J shed 3 bases, with 13 bases lying between them.

This clonotype has only a few counts. J is TRBJ2-3 and V is TRBV20-1, with 11 bases identical to TRBD2. The CDR3 consists of 15 residues. Germline V gene lookup returns CDR1 DFQATT and CDR2 SNEGSKA (reference sequence). The ends lost 6 bases at V and 2 bases at J; junction bases unmatched: 7. The CDR3 protein is CSAERTSGPTDTQYF. The CDR3 coding sequence is TGCAGTGCGGAGAGGACTAGCGGGCCCACAGATACGCAGTATTTT.

The rearrangement links TRBV6-5 to TRBJ1-1, with 7 nucleotides matching TRBD1. The length of the CDR3 is 14 residues. Trimming took 4 bases from V and 0 from J; bases not matched to a gene: 2. The germline gives CDR1 MNHEY, CDR2 SVGAGI. The CDR3, as DNA: TGTGCCAGCAGTTCAGGGGGGTTGAACACTGAAGCTTTCTTT. Encoded protein: CASSSGGLNTEAFF.